Presented here are 25 T cell receptor beta chains from one specimen sequenced in a study of cytomegalovirus exposure and HLA in healthy donors. The PCR had 60 Vbeta and 13 Jbeta primers. Data came from immunoSEQ multiplex PCR; TCRdb stores just in-frame clones and leaves some out. The sample gives some 170,000 clones, about 83% of which show up once; 0.75% to 0.95% is in the top ten. Material for sequencing was PBMCs. These receptors were collected from a woman in her twenties or thirties in good health and CMV-seronegative.

The chain employs TRBV14 and TRBJ1-5; perhaps TRBD1 as D (5 bases). Trimming took off 5 bases at V and 7 bases at J, with 12 bases between the two ends. Germline V gene sequence: CDR1 SGHDN, CDR2 FVKESK. There are 13 residues in the CDR3. Here the CDR3 DNA reads TGTGCCAGCAGCGCAGGGATGGCCCAGCCCCAGCATTTT. Its translation: CASSAGMAQPQHF.

J is TRBJ2-2 and V is TRBV5-1, with 9 bases matching TRBD1. The CDR3 length is 15 residues. The junction had 5 bases not matched to a gene; V was cut back by 1 base and J by 7 bases. CDR1 is SGHRS, CDR2 YFSETQ, per germline. The CDR3 DNA reads as TGCGCCAGCAGCTTGTTCGGACAGGGGAGCGGGGAGCTGTTTTTT. Protein sequence: CASSLFGQGSGELFF.

V is TRBV4-3 and J is TRBJ2-1; D is ambiguous. The CDR3 contains 14 residues. The V end lost 4 bases, the J end lost 5 bases, and 12 bases lay between the germline ends. The germline V gene has CDR1 LGHNA and CDR2 YSLEER. DNA of the CDR3: TGCGCCAGCAGCCGATTTGCGTCAAACAATGAGCAGTTCTTC. Residues: CASSRFASNNEQFF.

The chain links TRBV5-1 to TRBJ2-3, with a weak D call TRBD1 (6 bases). The CDR3 spans 14 residues. Trimming stripped 4 bases from V and 3 bases from J, with 12 bases between. The germline gives CDR1 SGHRS, CDR2 YFSETQ. The CDR3 here is CASSKVGGTDTQYF. The DNA of the CDR3 is TGCGCCAGCAGCAAAGTAGGGGGAACAGATACGCAGTATTTT.

This chain connects TRBV7-6 to TRBJ2-7, with D perhaps TRBD2 (6 bases). The CDR3 length is 15 residues. The germline V and J ends were trimmed by 1 base and 2 bases, with 12 bases remaining between them. In germline, CDR1 is SGHVS, CDR2 FNYEAQ. CDR3 amino acids: CASSLDPGVPYEQYF. CDR3 nucleotides: TGTGCCAGCAGCTTAGACCCGGGGGTCCCCTACGAGCAGTACTTC.

This rearrangement joins TRBV15 to TRBJ1-1; TRBD1 aligns across 9 bases. V lost 3 bases to trimming and J lost 6 bases; unmatched junction nucleotides: 11. There are 16 residues in the CDR3. The germline V gene has CDR1 LNHNV and CDR2 YYDKDF (reference sequence). The DNA of the CDR3 is TGTGCCACCAGCAGGGCCACCGGGACAGGGTTGTCTGAAGCTTTCTTT. Protein product: CATSRATGTGLSEAFF.

The chain has TRBV2 and TRBJ1-4, with D hard to call. CDR1 is SNHLY, CDR2 FYNNEI, per germline. Trimming took off 1 base at V and 7 bases at J, with 13 bases between the two ends. This CDR3 region has 15 residues. The CDR3 here is CASSEVLGPGEKLFF. The CDR3 DNA sequence: TGTGCCAGCAGTGAAGTTCTGGGTCCGGGTGAAAAACTGTTTTTT. The variable domain in full, completed from reference TRBV2 and TRBJ1-4, reads EPEVTQTPSHQVTQMGQEVILRCVPISNHLYFYWYRQILGQKVEFLVSFYNNEISEKSEIFDDQFSVERPDGSNFTLKIRSTKLEDSAMYFCASSEVLGPGEKLFFGSGTQLSVL.

The chain recombines TRBV4-1 with TRBJ2-5; 9 positions agree with TRBD1. The J call is in doubt because the DNA end fits TRBJ2-7 better. The germline CDR1 and CDR2 sequences are MGHRA and YSYEKL. This CDR3 region has 16 residues. CDR3 loop: CASSQTFDRGGREQYF. In DNA form, the CDR3 reads TGCGCCAGCAGCCAAACATTCGACAGGGGGGGTCGCGAGCAGTACTTC.

The CDR3 here is CASSPTYNSPLHF. The CDR3 DNA reads TGCGCCAGCAGCCCAACTTATAATTCACCCCTCCACTTT. V is TRBV5-1 and J is TRBJ1-6; D is unresolved. V lost 4 bases and J lost 4, with 6 bases in between. This CDR3 is built from 13 residues. Germline V CDR1 and CDR2: SGHRS, YFSETQ.

As for this clone: The sample holds other DNA sequences that translate to the same CDR3. The rearrangement links TRBV13 to TRBJ2-5; 7 bases map to TRBD1. The V gene end was trimmed by 5 bases and the J gene end by 3 bases; junction bases not matched to a gene: 9. The germline gives CDR1 PRHDT, CDR2 FYEKMQ (reference sequence). CDR3 size: 15 residues. The CDR3 protein is CASSTQQGKKETQYF. In DNA form, the CDR3 reads TGTGCCAGCAGCACCCAACAGGGGAAGAAAGAGACCCAGTACTTC.

The chain uses TRBV5-1 and TRBJ1-6; 9 bases line up with TRBD1. V trimming: 2 bases; J trimming: 1 base; junction bases outside the gene matches: 4. Germline CDR1 and CDR2: SGHRS and YFSETQ. CDR3 length equals 17 residues. The CDR3 DNA reads TGCGCCAGCAGCTTCCGGGACAGGGATTCCTATAATTCACCCCTCCACTTT. Translation: CASSFRDRDSYNSPLHF.

The chain couples TRBV5-1 to TRBJ1-3; tentative D call: TRBD1 (6 bases). Germline V gene data show CDR1 as SGHRS and CDR2 as YFSETQ. CDR3 length: 16 residues. V was cut by 5 bases and J by 0 bases, with 15 bases left in between. Here the CDR3 reads CASRSGTTLSGNTIYF. Here the CDR3 DNA reads TGCGCCAGCAGGTCTGGGACAACTCTCTCTGGAAACACCATATATTTT.

V and J are TRBV14 and TRBJ2-1; TRBD2 matches at 8 bases. CDR1 SGHDN and CDR2 FVKESK come from the germline V gene. Trimming removed 0 bases from V and 6 bases from J; junction bases left unmatched: 7. The CDR3 is 16 residues long. CDR3 sequence reads: CASSQDPGGPVNEQFF. The CDR3 DNA follows: TGTGCCAGCAGCCAAGACCCGGGGGGGCCTGTCAATGAGCAGTTCTTC.

The chain joins TRBV18 to TRBJ2-1; TRBD2 matches at 13 bases. This CDR3 comprises 15 residues. Germline CDR1 KGHSH, CDR2 LQKENI. The trim removed 5 bases at V and 9 bases at J, leaving 7 bases unmatched. The CDR3 bases are TGTGCCAGCTCAGCCGGACTAGCGGGAGATCTTGAGCAGTTCTTC. It is translated as CASSAGLAGDLEQFF.

The J gene is TRBJ1-2, the V gene TRBV25-1; D possibly corresponds to TRBD1 (6 bases). Deletions cut 3 bases from V and 4 bases from J, with 12 bases between. The CDR3 has 14 amino acids. The V gene's germline CDR1 is MGHDK and CDR2 SYGVNS. The CDR3: CASSDPQGRYGYTF. CDR3 in DNA: TGTGCCAGCAGTGATCCCCAGGGGCGCTATGGCTACACCTTC.

The chain is built from TRBV28 and TRBJ2-7; 10 bases align to TRBD2. Losses at the gene ends were 6 bases for V and 5 bases for J; bases not matched to a gene: 10. The germline V gene encodes CDR1 MDHEN and CDR2 SYDVKM. There are 15 residues in the CDR3. CDR3 amino acids: CASREREGLNDEQYF. The CDR3 nucleotides are TGTGCCAGCAGAGAGCGGGAGGGCCTTAACGACGAGCAGTACTTC. The full variable domain, completed using reference TRBV28 and TRBJ2-7, is DVKVTQSSRYLVKRTGEKVFLECVQDMDHENMFWYRQDPGLGLRLIYFSYDVKMKEKGDIPEGYSVSREKKERFSLILESASTNQTSMYLCASREREGLNDEQYFGPGTRLTVT.

The rearrangement links TRBV19 to TRBJ2-3; TRBD2 matches 8 bases. In germline, CDR1 is LNHDA, CDR2 SQIVND (reference sequence). The CDR3 runs 17 residues. Trimming took 7 bases from V and 1 from J; bases not matched to a gene: 13. The CDR3 DNA reads TGTGCCAGTAACAAAGGACCGGGAGGGACCCGCACAGATACGCAGTATTTT. Its protein is CASNKGPGGTRTDTQYF.

This clone has just a few counts. The V call is TRBV10-3, the J call TRBJ2-3, with 13 bases aligning to TRBD2. V was clipped by 10 bases and J by 6 bases; unmatched bases: 4. Germline V lookup: CDR1 ENHRY, CDR2 SYGVKD. CDR3 length equals 13 residues. The CDR3 DNA reads TGTGCCACCGGACTAGCGGGGGAGGATACGCAGTATTTT. This codes for CATGLAGEDTQYF.

The CDR3 region is CASTPFGRARTGELFF. The CDR3 nucleotides are TGTGCCAGCACCCCCTTTGGGAGGGCCAGAACCGGGGAGCTGTTTTTT. The chain carries TRBV7-6 and TRBJ2-2; 7 nucleotides agree with TRBD2. Per germline, CDR1 SGHVS and CDR2 FNYEAQ. The CDR3 contains 16 residues. With 7 bases clipped from V and 5 bases from J, the junction kept 13 bases outside the gene matches.

The genes are TRBV6-4 and TRBJ1-4; 10 bases line up with TRBD1. V lost 5 bases and J lost 7; bases outside the gene matches: 10. This CDR3 has 16 residues. Germline V gene sequence: CDR1 MRHNA, CDR2 SNTAGT. DNA of the CDR3: TGTGCCAGCAGTCCCGGGACAGGGGCCTTTGGTGAAAAACTGTTTTTT. Its translation: CASSPGTGAFGEKLFF.

The J gene is TRBJ1-2, the V gene TRBV14, with 7 bases that match TRBD1. V lost 3 bases to trimming and J lost 3 bases; unmatched junction nucleotides: 4. In germline, CDR1 is SGHDN, CDR2 FVKESK. This CDR3 has 14 amino acids. CDR3 nucleotide sequence: TGTGCCAGCAGCCAGGGACAGATCCACTATGGCTACACCTTC. This gives the protein CASSQGQIHYGYTF.

This chain links TRBV19 with TRBJ1-5; 9 nucleotides agree with TRBD1. J lost 5 bases, V lost 5 bases, and 7 bases had no gene match. The CDR3 length is 15 residues. Germline-derived CDR1 and CDR2 are LNHDA and SQIVND (reference sequence). The CDR3 bases are TGTGCCAGTAGTTACAGGGGGCGTGTATATCAGCCCCAGCATTTT. Translating it yields CASSYRGRVYQPQHF.

The rearrangement uses TRBV14 and TRBJ1-6, with TRBD1 matching 10 bases. Germline values: CDR1 SGHDN, CDR2 FVKESK. Unmatched junction bases numbered 6, after V lost 2 bases and J lost 11 bases. CDR3 size: 15 residues. The CDR3 loop is CASSQLTGGKTPLHF. The CDR3 DNA reads TGTGCCAGCAGCCAATTGACAGGGGGCAAGACACCCCTCCACTTT.

The genes are TRBV7-2 and TRBJ2-2, with 11 bases identical to TRBD1. The CDR3 extends over 16 amino acids. CDR1 and CDR2 from the germline V gene are SGHTA and FQGNSA. Germline trimming cut 2 bases from V and 4 bases from J; bases unmatched to any gene: 3. The CDR3 sequence is CASSLSGQGVTGELFF. Written as DNA, the CDR3 is TGTGCCAGCAGCTTATCGGGACAGGGGGTCACCGGGGAGCTGTTTTTT.

The chain combines TRBV5-6 with TRBJ1-1, with D perhaps matching TRBD1 (6 bases). The ends were cut back, 4 bases at V and 4 bases at J, with 17 bases in the middle. The CDR3 is 15 amino acids. The germline V gene encodes CDR1 SGHDT and CDR2 YYEEEE. The CDR3 loop is CASSQGWGGLTEAFF. The CDR3 region has the DNA TGTGCCAGCAGCCAGGGGTGGGGGGGCCTCACTGAAGCTTTCTTT.